A selection of T cell receptor beta chains follows, all from one sample in a study of CXCR3-negative and CXCR3-positive naive CD8 T cells. Reprocessing the 5' RACE reads, TCRdb reports a single entry for every CDR3 protein and omits DNA. The sample totals approximately 100,000 distinct CDR3 sequences; its top ten clones hold just over 0.35%. The material sequenced was naive CXCR3+ CD8+ T cells from blood. These TCRs come from a human donor in good health. Some clones in this sample may be carry-over from other donors' samples. Both conserved end residues are part of each CDR3.

j_call v_call cdr3_aa
TRBJ2-5 TRBV7-9 CASSLGTSGSGETQYF
TRBJ2-3 TRBV4-3 CASSQDRGQGDRTDTQYF
TRBJ2-7 TRBV9 CASSSSPQGMLSYEQYF
TRBJ2-2 TRBV25-1 CASSDRGRNTGELFF
TRBJ2-7 TRBV18 CASSMGLAEPDYEQYF
TRBJ1-2 TRBV9 CASSVDGENYGYTF
TRBJ2-5 TRBV7-9 CASSLRSAQETQYF
TRBJ2-7 TRBV9 CASSISGTGSYEQYF
TRBJ2-5 TRBV7-9 CASSNRVQETQYF
TRBJ2-5 TRBV28 CASSLAEETQYF
TRBJ1-6 TRBV7-9 CASSLTGSGSPLHF
TRBJ1-1 TRBV30 CAWRIRGQAFF
TRBJ2-3 TRBV13 CASSSGQYRTDTQYF
TRBJ2-5 TRBV29-1 CCVERWGLAEEETQYF
TRBJ2-7 TRBV15 CATSRVRGYEQYF
TRBJ2-7 TRBV5-6 CASSLIQAYEQYF